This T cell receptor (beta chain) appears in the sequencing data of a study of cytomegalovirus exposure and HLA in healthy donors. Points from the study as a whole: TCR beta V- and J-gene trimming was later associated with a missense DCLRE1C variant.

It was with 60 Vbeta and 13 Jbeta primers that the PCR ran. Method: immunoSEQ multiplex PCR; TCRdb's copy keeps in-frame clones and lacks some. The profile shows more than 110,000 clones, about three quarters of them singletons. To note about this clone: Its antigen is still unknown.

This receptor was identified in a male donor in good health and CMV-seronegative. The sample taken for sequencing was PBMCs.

The CDR3 protein is CATSRDTGGELFF. As DNA, the CDR3 is TGTGCCACCAGCAGAGATACGGGCGGGGAGCTGTTTTTT. The V call is TRBV15, the J call TRBJ2-2; D is ambiguous. Trimming removed 0 bases from V and 7 bases from J, with 6 bases in between. The germline V gene has CDR1 LNHNV and CDR2 YYDKDF (reference sequence). The length of the CDR3 is 13 residues.